The T cell receptor beta chain under discussion was sequenced for a study of T cells in localized non-small cell lung cancer. Study-level findings and limits: A median approximately 61 of the top 100 tumor clones appeared in adjacent lung.

Assay used: immunoSEQ multiplex PCR; TCRdb lists only in-frame clones, some missing. Among tens of thousands of clones listed, approximately 89% were seen once. Trimming pared 1 base from V and 8 bases from J, leaving 18 bases between. CDR3 length: 16 amino acids. CDR1 and CDR2 (germline): SGHAT, FQNNGV. A word on this clone: The target antigen is unknown.

The chain uses TRBV11-2 and TRBJ2-1; D perhaps matches TRBD2 (6 bases). The material was peripheral blood, obtained before any cancer treatment. The origin of this receptor is a man between 40 and 69 years old with stage I lung adenocarcinoma. Here the CDR3 DNA reads TGTGCCAGCAGCTTAGGCGGGTGGGGACTGATATATGAGCAGTTCTTC. It encodes CASSLGGWGLIYEQFF.